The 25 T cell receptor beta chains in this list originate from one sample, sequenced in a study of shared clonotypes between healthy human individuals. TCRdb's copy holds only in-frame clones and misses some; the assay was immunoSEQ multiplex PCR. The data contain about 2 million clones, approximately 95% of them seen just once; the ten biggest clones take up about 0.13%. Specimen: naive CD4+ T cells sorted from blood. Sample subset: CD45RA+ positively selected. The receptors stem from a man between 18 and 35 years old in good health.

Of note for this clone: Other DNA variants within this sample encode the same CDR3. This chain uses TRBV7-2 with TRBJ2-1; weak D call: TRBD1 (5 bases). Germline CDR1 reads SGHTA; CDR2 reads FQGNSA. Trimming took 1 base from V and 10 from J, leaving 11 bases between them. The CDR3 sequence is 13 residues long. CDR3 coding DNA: TGTGCCAGCAGCTTAGGCCAGGGCAACGAGCAGTTCTTC. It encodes CASSLGQGNEQFF. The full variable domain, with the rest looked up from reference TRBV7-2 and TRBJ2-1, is GAGVSQSPSNKVTEKGKDVELRCDPISGHTALYWYRQSLGQGLEFLIYFQGNSAPDKSGLPSDRFSAERTGGSVSTLTIQRTQQEDSAVYLCASSLGQGNEQFFGPGTRLTVL.

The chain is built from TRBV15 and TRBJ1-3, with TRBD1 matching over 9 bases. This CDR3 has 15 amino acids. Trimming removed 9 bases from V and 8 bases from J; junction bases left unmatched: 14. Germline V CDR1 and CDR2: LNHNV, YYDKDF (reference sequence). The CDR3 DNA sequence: TGTGCCACAGAAGGACAGGGGAAGGAAGTATACACCATATATTTT. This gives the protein CATEGQGKEVYTIYF.

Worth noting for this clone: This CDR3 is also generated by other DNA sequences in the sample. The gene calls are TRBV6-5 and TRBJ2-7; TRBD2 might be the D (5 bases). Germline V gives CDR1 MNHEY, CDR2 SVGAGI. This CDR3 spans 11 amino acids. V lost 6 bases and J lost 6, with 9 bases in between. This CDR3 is CASSREGEQYF. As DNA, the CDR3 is TGTGCCAGCAGCCGAGAGGGCGAGCAGTACTTC.

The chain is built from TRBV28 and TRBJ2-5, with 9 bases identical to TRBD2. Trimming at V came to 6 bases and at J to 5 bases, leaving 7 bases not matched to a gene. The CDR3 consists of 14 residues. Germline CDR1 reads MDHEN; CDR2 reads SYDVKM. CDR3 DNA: TGTGCCAGCAGAGATAGCGGGGGTGGGGAGACCCAGTACTTC. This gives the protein CASRDSGGGETQYF.

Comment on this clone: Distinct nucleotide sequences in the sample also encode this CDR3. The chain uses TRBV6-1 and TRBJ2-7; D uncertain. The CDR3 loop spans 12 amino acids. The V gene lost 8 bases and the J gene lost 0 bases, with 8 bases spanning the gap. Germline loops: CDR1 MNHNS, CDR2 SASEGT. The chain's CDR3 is CASGRGSYEQYF. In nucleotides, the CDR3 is TGTGCCAGCGGGCGTGGCTCCTACGAGCAGTACTTC.

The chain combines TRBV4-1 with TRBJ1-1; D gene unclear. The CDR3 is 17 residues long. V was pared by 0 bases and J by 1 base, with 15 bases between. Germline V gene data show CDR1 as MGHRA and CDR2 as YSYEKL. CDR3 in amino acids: CASSQDPHQERNTEAFF. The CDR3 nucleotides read TGCGCCAGCAGCCAAGACCCCCACCAGGAGAGGAACACTGAAGCTTTCTTT.

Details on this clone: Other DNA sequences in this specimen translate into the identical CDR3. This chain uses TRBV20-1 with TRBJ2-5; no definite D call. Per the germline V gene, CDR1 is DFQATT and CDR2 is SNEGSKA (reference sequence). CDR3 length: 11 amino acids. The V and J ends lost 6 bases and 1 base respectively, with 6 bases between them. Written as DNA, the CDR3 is TGCAGTGCCCTACGCCAAGAGACCCAGTACTTC. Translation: CSALRQETQYF.

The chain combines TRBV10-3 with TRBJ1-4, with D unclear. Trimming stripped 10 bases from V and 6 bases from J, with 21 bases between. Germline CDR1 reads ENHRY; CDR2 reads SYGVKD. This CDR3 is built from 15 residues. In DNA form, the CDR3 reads TGTGCCACCAGCCGGGCTGGACCCGAGGATGAAAAACTGTTTTTT. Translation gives CATSRAGPEDEKLFF.

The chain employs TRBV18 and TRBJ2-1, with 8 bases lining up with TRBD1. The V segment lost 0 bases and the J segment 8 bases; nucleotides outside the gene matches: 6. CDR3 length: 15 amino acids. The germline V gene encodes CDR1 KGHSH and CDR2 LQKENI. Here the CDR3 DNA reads TGTGCCAGCTCACCACCGATTACAGGGGGAGATGAGCAGTTCTTC. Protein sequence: CASSPPITGGDEQFF.

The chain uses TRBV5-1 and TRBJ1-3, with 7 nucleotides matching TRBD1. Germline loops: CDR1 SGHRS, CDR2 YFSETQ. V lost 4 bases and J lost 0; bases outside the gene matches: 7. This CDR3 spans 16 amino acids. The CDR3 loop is CASSPEGQSSGNTIYF. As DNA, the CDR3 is TGCGCCAGCAGCCCTGAGGGACAGAGCTCTGGAAACACCATATATTTT.

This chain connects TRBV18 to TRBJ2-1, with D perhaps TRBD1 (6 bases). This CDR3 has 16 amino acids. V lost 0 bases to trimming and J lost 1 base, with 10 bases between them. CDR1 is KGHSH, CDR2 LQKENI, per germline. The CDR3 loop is CASSPPRDKSYNEQFF. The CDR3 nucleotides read TGTGCCAGCTCACCACCGAGGGACAAATCCTACAATGAGCAGTTCTTC.

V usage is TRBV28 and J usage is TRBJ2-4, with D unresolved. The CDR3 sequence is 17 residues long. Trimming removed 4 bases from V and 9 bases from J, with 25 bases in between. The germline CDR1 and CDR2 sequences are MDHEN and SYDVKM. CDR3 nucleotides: TGTGCCAGCAGTTCCCAACCACGATCGGACCCCAAGGCCATTCAGTACTTC. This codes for CASSSQPRSDPKAIQYF. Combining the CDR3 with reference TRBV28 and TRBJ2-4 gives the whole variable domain DVKVTQSSRYLVKRTGEKVFLECVQDMDHENMFWYRQDPGLGLRLIYFSYDVKMKEKGDIPEGYSVSREKKERFSLILESASTNQTSMYLCASSSQPRSDPKAIQYFGAGTRLSVL.

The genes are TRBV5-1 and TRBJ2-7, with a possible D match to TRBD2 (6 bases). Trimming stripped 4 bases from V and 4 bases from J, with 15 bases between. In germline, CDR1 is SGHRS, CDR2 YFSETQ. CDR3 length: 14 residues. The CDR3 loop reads CASSPEFRGYEQYF. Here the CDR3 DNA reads TGCGCCAGCAGCCCGGAGTTCCGGGGGTACGAGCAGTACTTC.

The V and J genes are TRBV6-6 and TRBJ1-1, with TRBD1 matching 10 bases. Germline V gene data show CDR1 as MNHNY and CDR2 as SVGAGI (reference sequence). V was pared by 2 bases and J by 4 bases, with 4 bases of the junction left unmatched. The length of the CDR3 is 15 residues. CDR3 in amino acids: CASSYLGQGGTEAFF. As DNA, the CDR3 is TGTGCCAGCAGTTACCTTGGACAGGGGGGCACTGAAGCTTTCTTT.

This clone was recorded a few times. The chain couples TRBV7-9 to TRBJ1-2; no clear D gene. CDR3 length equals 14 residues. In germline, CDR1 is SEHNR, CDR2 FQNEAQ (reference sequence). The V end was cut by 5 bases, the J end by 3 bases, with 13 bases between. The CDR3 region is CASSADLWDYGYTF. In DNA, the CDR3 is TGTGCCAGCAGCGCGGATCTATGGGACTATGGCTACACCTTC.

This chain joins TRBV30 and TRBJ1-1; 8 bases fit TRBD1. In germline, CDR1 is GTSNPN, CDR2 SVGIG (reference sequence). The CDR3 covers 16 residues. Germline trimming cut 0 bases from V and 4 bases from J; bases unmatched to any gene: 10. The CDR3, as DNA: TGTGCCTGGAGTGTCTCTAGGGCAGGGGGCGTCACTGAAGCTTTCTTT. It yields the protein CAWSVSRAGGVTEAFF.

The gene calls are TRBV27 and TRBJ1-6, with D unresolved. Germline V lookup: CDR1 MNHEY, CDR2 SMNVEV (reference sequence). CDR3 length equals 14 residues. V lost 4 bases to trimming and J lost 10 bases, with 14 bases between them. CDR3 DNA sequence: TGTGCCAGCAGTTCGACCGCCCCACGATCACCCCTCCACTTT. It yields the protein CASSSTAPRSPLHF.

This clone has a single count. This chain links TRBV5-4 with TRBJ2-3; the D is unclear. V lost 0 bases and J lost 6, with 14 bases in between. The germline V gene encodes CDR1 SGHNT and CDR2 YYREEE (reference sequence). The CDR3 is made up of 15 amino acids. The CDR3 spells CASSLGSWRSDTQYF. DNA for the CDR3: TGTGCCAGCAGCTTGGGTAGTTGGAGATCGGATACGCAGTATTTT.

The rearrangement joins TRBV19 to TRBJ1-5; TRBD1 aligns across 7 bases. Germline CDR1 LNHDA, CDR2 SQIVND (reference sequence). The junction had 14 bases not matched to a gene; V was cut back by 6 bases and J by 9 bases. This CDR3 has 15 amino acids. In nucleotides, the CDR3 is TGTGCCAGTAGCCAGGGGATAGGGGGCTTTGGGCCCCAGCATTTT. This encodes CASSQGIGGFGPQHF.

CDR3 region: CASSEIRPRGETQYF. The CDR3 DNA sequence: TGTGCCAGCAGTGAAATTCGTCCCCGCGGAGAGACCCAGTACTTC. The chain is built from TRBV2 and TRBJ2-5; D call uncertain. The CDR3 covers 15 residues. Trimming removed 2 bases from V and 4 bases from J, with 14 bases in between. Germline-derived CDR1 and CDR2 are SNHLY and FYNNEI.

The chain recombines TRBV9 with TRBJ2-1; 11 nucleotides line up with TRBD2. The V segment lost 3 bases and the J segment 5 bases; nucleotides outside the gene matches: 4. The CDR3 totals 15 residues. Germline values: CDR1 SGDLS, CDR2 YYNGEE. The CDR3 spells CASSETSGTNNEQFF. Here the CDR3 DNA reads TGTGCCAGCAGCGAGACTAGCGGGACCAACAATGAGCAGTTCTTC.

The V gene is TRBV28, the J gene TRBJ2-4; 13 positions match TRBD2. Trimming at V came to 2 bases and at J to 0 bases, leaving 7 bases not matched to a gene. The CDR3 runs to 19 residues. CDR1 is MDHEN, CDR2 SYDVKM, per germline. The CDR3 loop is CASSLLTSGGSLAKNIQYF. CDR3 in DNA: TGTGCCAGCAGTTTACTGACTAGCGGGGGGAGCTTAGCCAAAAACATTCAGTACTTC.

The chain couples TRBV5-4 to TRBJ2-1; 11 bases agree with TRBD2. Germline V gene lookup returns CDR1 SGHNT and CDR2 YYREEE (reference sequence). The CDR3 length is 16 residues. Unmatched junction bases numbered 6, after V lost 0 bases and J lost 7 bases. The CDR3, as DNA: TGTGCCAGCAGCTTGGATAGCGGGAGGGTTGGGAATGAGCAGTTCTTC. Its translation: CASSLDSGRVGNEQFF. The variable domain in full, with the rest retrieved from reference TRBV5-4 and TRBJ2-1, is ETGVTQSPTHLIKTRGQQVTLRCSSQSGHNTVSWYQQALGQGPQFIFQYYREEENGRGNFPPRFSGLQFPNYSSELNVNALELDDSALYLCASSLDSGRVGNEQFFGPGTRLTVL.

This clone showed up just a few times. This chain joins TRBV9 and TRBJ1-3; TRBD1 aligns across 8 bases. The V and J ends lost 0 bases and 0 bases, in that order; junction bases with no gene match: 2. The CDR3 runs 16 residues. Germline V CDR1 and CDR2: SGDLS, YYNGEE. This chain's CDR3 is CASSVGTGLSGNTIYF. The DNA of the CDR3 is TGTGCCAGCAGCGTAGGGACAGGGCTCTCTGGAAACACCATATATTTT.

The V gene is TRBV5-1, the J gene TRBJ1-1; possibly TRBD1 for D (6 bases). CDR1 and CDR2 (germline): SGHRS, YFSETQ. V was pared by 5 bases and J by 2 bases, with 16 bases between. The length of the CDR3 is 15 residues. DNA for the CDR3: TGCGCCAGCAGAAAAGAGACAGGACTAAACACTGAAGCTTTCTTT. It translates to CASRKETGLNTEAFF.